The TCR beta chain under discussion was sequenced for a study of shared clonotypes between healthy human individuals. Study at large: The cohort comprised a couple of women and a few men. Their ages spanned 18 to 49 years.

This CDR3 region has 12 residues. Trimming pared 5 bases from V and 5 bases from J, leaving 8 bases between. Germline-derived CDR1 and CDR2 are SGHTA and FQGNSA. A single count supports this clone. Its antigen is unidentified. Points from the study as a whole: Specimens sampled were limited to blood, with tissue repertoires likely differing.

Measured with immunoSEQ multiplex PCR; TCRdb has only the in-frame clones, and not every one. Among roughly 2.2 million clones listed, roughly 90% were seen once. The receptor's source is a man aged 18 to 29 in good health. Some clones in this sample may be carry-over from other donors' samples. The gene calls are TRBV7-2 and TRBJ2-3, with D unresolved. The sample consisted of naive CD4+ T cells from PBMCs. Documented subset: CD45RA+ positively selected. The CDR3 bases are TGTGCCAGCAGCCAAGCCAGAGATACGCAGTATTTT. It specifies CASSQARDTQYF.